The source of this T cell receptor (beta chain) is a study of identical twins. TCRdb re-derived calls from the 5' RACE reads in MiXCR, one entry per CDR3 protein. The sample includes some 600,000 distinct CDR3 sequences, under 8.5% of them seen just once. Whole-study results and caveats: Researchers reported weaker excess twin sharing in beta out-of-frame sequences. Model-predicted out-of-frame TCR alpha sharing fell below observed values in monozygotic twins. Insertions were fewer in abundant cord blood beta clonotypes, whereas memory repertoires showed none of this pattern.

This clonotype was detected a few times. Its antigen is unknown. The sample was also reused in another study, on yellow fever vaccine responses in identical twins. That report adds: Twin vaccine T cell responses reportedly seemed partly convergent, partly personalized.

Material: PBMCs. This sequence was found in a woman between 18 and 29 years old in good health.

The CDR3 DNA is TGCGCCAGCAGCTTGGGGACAGGGAGGGCCTACAATGAGCAGTTCTTC. It yields the protein CASSLGTGRAYNEQFF. V and J are TRBV5-1 and TRBJ2-1; possible D gene TRBD1, 8 bases. The CDR3 runs 16 residues. Trimming removed 0 bases from V and 2 bases from J, with 12 bases in between. Germline-derived CDR1 and CDR2 are SGHRS and YFSETQ.